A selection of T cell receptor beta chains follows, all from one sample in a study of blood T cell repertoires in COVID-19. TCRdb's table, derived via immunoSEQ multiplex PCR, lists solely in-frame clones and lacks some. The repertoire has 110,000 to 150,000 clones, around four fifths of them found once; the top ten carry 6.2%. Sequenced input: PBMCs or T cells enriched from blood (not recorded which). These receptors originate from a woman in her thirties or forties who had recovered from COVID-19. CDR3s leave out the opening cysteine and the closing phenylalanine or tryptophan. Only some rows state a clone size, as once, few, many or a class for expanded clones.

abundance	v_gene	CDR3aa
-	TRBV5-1	ASSGSTVAGNTIY
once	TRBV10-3	AISGDRLGSYNEQF
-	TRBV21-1	ASSTSRGYEQY
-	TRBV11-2	ASSSSGNEQF
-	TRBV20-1	SASIRGRDQPQH
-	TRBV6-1	ASSEGGTSLYEQY
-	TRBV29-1	SVEGTRENTGELF
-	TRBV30	AYEDRVSEAF
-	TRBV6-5	ASREQTNTEAF
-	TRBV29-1	SVGEQGHTEAF
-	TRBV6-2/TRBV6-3	ASSYRTGQDEQY
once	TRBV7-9	ASSPDRGVTDTQY
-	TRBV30	AWTSPGGYEQF
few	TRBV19	ASSTGTELYEQY
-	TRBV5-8	ASSGGVGQGIRGYGYT
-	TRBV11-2	ASSLGDRTYEQY
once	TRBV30	AWSGDRAPYGYT
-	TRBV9	ASSEPSTGDRWTQY
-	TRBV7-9	ASSFIQGAQETQY
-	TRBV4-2	ASSPQVGRDTEAF
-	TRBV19	ASRRRRTGETQY
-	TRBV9	ASSLDRGSNYGYT
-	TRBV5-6	ASSLETGAGYGYT
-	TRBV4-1	ASSQERAGRTQY
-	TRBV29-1	SVAIGTQLNTGELF
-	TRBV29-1	SVEPGTYNEQF
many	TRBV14	ASSQEAGRLDYGYT
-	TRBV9	ASSEGDNSPLH
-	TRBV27	ASSLLDSGANVLT
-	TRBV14	ASSPTIGENTEAF
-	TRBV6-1	ASSEVGTGYGNQPQH
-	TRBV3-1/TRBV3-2	ASVTTGGPQETQY
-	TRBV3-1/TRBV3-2	ASSLLAATGELF
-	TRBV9	ASSVDSGGLLSSYNEQF
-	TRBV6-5	ASRITADQPQH
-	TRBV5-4	ASSYPGTGVTEAF
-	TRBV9	ASSPLPYSGSGTDTQY
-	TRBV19	ASSIGTSGSYNEQF
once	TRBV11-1	ASSLARGTSGSNEQF
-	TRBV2	ASSGGGSNQPQH
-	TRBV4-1	ASSRELAGGPGETQY
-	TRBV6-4	ASSDGQGGNEQF
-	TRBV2	ASKLRPASNEQF